This TCR beta chain was retrieved from a study of cytomegalovirus exposure and HLA in healthy donors. Broader study findings: Some public TCRs appeared in many individuals, while most sequences were rare.

The protocol was immunoSEQ multiplex PCR, while the TCRdb copy is restricted to in-frame clones and leaves out a portion. The sample contains some 260,000 clones, 80% to 95% of which appear only once. From germline, CDR1 is SGHNT and CDR2 YYREEE (reference sequence). V trimming: 4 bases; J trimming: 4 bases; junction bases outside the gene matches: 13. The CDR3 runs to 17 residues. Remarks on this clone: Its specificity is unknown.

The receptor comes from a woman in her thirties in good health and CMV-seronegative. The chain employs TRBV5-4 and TRBJ2-2, with 7 bases fitting TRBD2. The sequenced material came from PBMCs. CDR3 loop: CASSPLPGTTPTGELFF. Written as DNA, the CDR3 is TGTGCCAGCAGCCCGCTCCCCGGGACTACGCCCACCGGGGAGCTGTTTTTT.